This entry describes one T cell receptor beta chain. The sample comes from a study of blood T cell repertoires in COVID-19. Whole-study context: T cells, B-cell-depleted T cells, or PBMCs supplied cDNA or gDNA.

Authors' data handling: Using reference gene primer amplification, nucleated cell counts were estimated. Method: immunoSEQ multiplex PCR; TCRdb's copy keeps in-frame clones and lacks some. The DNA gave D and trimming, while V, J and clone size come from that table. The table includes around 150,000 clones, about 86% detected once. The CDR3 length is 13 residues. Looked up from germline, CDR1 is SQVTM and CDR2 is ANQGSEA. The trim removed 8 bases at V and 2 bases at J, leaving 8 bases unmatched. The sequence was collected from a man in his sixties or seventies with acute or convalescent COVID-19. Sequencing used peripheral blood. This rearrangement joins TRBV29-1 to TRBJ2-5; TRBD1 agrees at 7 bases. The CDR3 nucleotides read TGCAGCATCCGACAGGGACGACAAGAGACCCAGTACTTC. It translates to CSIRQGRQETQYF.